The clone carrying this T cell receptor (beta chain) occurred once. Its antigen is not identified. This entry is derived from a study of CD4 T cells in relation to SARS-CoV-2 and coronaviruses. The germline gives CDR1 SGHRS, CDR2 YFSETQ. V lost 0 bases, J lost 0 bases, and 6 bases lay in between. The CDR3 contains 14 residues. The method was immunoSEQ multiplex PCR; TCRdb's version includes in-frame clones alone and lacks a portion of them. The sample lists 15,000 to 17,000 clones; roughly 72% were seen once. CD4+ T cells from unexposed donors were obtained before the COVID-19 pandemic (2011-2018). After roughly ten days of culture, CD4+ T cells were isolated.

The receptor's source is a human donor in good health. The sample taken for sequencing was CD4+ T cells from PBMCs, cultured in vitro. The chain joins TRBV5-1 to TRBJ1-1; D is ambiguous. CDR3 loop: CASSLGRLNTEAFF. CDR3 sequence (DNA): TGCGCCAGCAGCTTGGGACGGTTGAACACTGAAGCTTTCTTT.